This TCR beta chain is from a study of post-analysis software for immune sequencing data. Study-level points and caveats: Elevated frequency relative to controls characterized 4 or 5 TRBV segments in patients, TRBV5-6, TRBV5-1 and TRBV20-1 among them.

This clonotype came up a few times. The antigen remains unidentified. Each TCR beta cDNA library carried unique molecular identifiers. TCRdb processed the PCR reads anew with MiXCR; each CDR3 protein has one entry. The data contain around 180,000 distinct CDR3 sequences, around 28% of them seen just once; the ten biggest clones take up about 1.6%. V was trimmed by 1 base and J by 4 bases, leaving 13 bases between them. CDR1 is LNHNV and CDR2 is YYDKDF in the germline V gene (reference sequence). CDR3 length equals 15 residues. The sample comprised blood. The rearrangement links TRBV15 to TRBJ1-2; D uncertain. The sequence derives from a girl between 10 and 17 years old with multiple sclerosis. The DNA of the CDR3 is TGTGCCACCAGCAGAGGGAAGGGAGCTCGCTATGGCTACACCTTC. It codes for CATSRGKGARYGYTF.